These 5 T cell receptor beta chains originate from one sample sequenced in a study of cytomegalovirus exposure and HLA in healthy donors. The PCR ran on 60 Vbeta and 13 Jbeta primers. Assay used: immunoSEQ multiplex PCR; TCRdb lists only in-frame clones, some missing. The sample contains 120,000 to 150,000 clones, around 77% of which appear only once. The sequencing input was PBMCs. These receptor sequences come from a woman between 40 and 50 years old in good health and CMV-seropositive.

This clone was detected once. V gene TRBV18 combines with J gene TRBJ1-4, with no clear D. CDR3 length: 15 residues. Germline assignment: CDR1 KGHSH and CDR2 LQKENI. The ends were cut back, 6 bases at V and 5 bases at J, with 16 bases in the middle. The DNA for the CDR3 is TGTGCCAGCTCGCCCCAACCGGGGAAGAATGAAAAACTGTTTTTT. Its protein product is CASSPQPGKNEKLFF.

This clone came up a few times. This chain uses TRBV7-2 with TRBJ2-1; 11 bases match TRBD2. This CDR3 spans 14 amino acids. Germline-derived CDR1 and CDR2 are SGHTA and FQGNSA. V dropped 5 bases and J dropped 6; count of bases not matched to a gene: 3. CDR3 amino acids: CASSRGLAGNEQFF. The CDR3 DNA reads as TGTGCCAGCAGCCGCGGACTAGCGGGCAATGAGCAGTTCTTC.

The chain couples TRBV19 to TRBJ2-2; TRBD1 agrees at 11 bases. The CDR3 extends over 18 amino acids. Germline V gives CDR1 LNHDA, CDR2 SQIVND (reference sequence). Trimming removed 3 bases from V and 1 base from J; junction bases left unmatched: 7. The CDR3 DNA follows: TGTGCCAGTAGTATGATTTGGACAGGGGGCTGGAACACCGGGGAGCTGTTTTTT. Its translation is CASSMIWTGGWNTGELFF.

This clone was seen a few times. This chain's CDR3 is CASSLPGTAYGYTF. Written as DNA, the CDR3 is TGTGCCAGCAGTCTCCCCGGGACAGCCTATGGCTACACCTTC. The chain joins TRBV28 to TRBJ1-2; TRBD1 aligns across 7 bases. Germline-derived CDR1 and CDR2 are MDHEN and SYDVKM. The length of the CDR3 is 14 residues. V lost 5 bases and J lost 4; bases outside the gene matches: 7.

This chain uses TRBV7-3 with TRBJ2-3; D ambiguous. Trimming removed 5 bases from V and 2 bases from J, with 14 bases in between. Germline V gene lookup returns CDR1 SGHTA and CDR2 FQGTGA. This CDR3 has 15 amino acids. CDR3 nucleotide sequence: TGTGCCAGCAGCATAAGCCTAGGAACCACAGATACGCAGTATTTT. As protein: CASSISLGTTDTQYF. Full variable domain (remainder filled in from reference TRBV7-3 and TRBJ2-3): GAGVSQTPSNKVTEKGKYVELRCDPISGHTALYWYRQSLGQGPEFLIYFQGTGAADDSGLPNDRFFAVRPEGSVSTLKIQRTERGDSAVYLCASSISLGTTDTQYFGPGTRLTVL.